The table lists the clone carrying this T cell receptor beta chain with many counts. Its cognate antigen is unknown. Amplified TCR beta CDR3 regions derived from RNA transcripts. The TCR CDR3 first-round RT-PCR relied on the HTBI primer set. TCRdb re-derived calls from the multiplex PCR reads in MiXCR, one entry per CDR3 protein. The sample includes about 840,000 distinct CDR3 sequences, more than 30% of them seen just once. These data are taken from a study of T cells in Graves' hyperthyroidism and ophthalmopathy. Study observations and caveats: The blood repertoire included most of the expanded thyroid clonotypes above 0.001.

The CDR3 is 15 residues long. CDR1 is SGHTA, CDR2 FQGNSA, per germline. V was pared by 5 bases and J by 5 bases, with 13 bases between. This clonotype was sampled from a man between 18 and 29 years old with Graves' hyperthyroidism. Sequenced sample: blood. V usage is TRBV7-2 and J usage is TRBJ1-6, with D unresolved. CDR3 sequence: CASSPRARDNSPLHF. In nucleotides, the CDR3 is TGTGCCAGCAGCCCACGGGCCCGAGATAATTCACCCCTCCACTTT.